This T cell receptor beta chain came from a study of CD8 T cells in ankylosing spondylitis. Each CDR3 protein gets one entry after TCRdb re-called the 5' RACE reads with MiXCR. The table has hundreds of thousands of distinct CDR3 sequences, less than 10% seen once; the top ten hold nearly 7%. Trimming left V 6 bases short and J 4 bases short, with 13 bases between. CDR1 is LNHDA, CDR2 SQIVND, per germline (reference sequence). The CDR3 covers 14 residues. This TCR was recovered from a male donor with ankylosing spondylitis or in good health (not recorded which). The sample consisted of blood, either unsorted or a sorted T cell fraction (not recorded which). The chain recombines TRBV19 with TRBJ2-1; D assignment may be TRBD1 or TRBD2 (5 bases each). CDR3 DNA: TGTGCCAGTAGCGGGGACGGGATTTACAATGAGCAGTTCTTC. Translating gives CASSGDGIYNEQFF.